The rows below give T cell receptor beta chains drawn from one sample of a study of blood T cell repertoires in COVID-19. Clones were sequenced by immunoSEQ multiplex PCR, and TCRdb holds only the in-frame ones, with some missing. The sample records fewer than 70,000 clones, roughly three quarters being singletons. Sequenced material: peripheral blood. Receptors were obtained from a man between 60 and 75 years old with acute or convalescent COVID-19. CDR3s include the opening cysteine and the closing phenylalanine or tryptophan. The D gene is left open where the match is weak. The size of a clone is reported for some rows only, either as once, few or many, or as a class for expanded clones.

TRBV4-1	NA	NA	TRBJ1-2	TGCGCCAGCAGCCAAGGGGGAGGGATCAGCGGTGGCTACACCTTC	CASSQGGGISGGYTF
TRBV19	few	NA	TRBJ1-1	TGTGCCAGTAGGAAACAGGCTACCAACACTGAAGCTTTCTTT	CASRKQATNTEAFF
TRBV19	NA	NA	TRBJ1-1	TGTGCCAGCCGAGTGGAGGGGACTGAAGCTTTCTTT	CASRVEGTEAFF
TRBV7-9	NA	NA	TRBJ2-3	TGTGCCAGCAGCTTACAGGGGAGCACAGATACGCAGTATTTT	CASSLQGSTDTQYF
TRBV4-1	NA	NA	TRBJ1-4	TGCGCCAGCAGCCGATCGACATCGGCCAATAATGAAAAACTGTTTTTT	CASSRSTSANNEKLFF
TRBV7-3	NA	NA	TRBJ2-1	TGTGCCAGCAGCTTAAGCTTGGGGGGCTACAATGAGCAGTTCTTC	CASSLSLGGYNEQFF
TRBV11-2	medium-sized	NA	TRBJ1-2	TGTGCCAGCAGCTTAGTCAGTTTTAACTATGGCTACACCTTC	CASSLVSFNYGYTF
TRBV19	NA	NA	TRBJ2-7	TGTGCCAGTAAGGGCCTGGGCAGGGCCTACGAGCAGTACTTC	CASKGLGRAYEQYF
TRBV7-6	NA	TRBD1	TRBJ2-7	TGTGCCAGCAGCCTCCCCTCTTTGACAGGGCCCCACGAGCAGTACTTC	CASSLPSLTGPHEQYF
TRBV27	NA	NA	TRBJ2-7	TGTGCCAGCAGTTTAAACCAGGGCTCCTTCTACGGGCAGTACTTC	CASSLNQGSFYGQYF
TRBV12-3/TRBV12-4	NA	TRBD1	TRBJ1-1	TGTGCCAGCACCCGGGACAGTAGATCTGAAGCTTTCTTT	CASTRDSRSEAFF
TRBV5-1	NA	TRBD2	TRBJ2-3	TGCGCCAGCAGCTCTCTAGCTAGCGGGGGGGCCACGGATACGCAGTATTTT	CASSSLASGGATDTQYF
TRBV10-2	few	NA	TRBJ2-1	TGCGCCAGCAGGAAGGGCGGGGATTCCTACAATGAGCAGTTCTTC	CASRKGGDSYNEQFF
TRBV5-4	NA	TRBD1	TRBJ1-2	TGTGCCAGCAGCTTGGTGGCAGGGGGCGCGTGGGGCTACACCTTC	CASSLVAGGAWGYTF
TRBV28	NA	NA	TRBJ1-2	TGTGCCAGCAGTTTCCGGGACTTCCTCTATGGCTACACCTTC	CASSFRDFLYGYTF
TRBV28	once	NA	TRBJ1-5	TGTGCCTCCCTTCGGGGCAATCAGCCCCAGCATTTT	CASLRGNQPQHF
TRBV18	NA	NA	TRBJ2-1	TGTGCCAGCTCACCACGTCTCCTAGGAGCAACCTCCACCTACAATGAGCAGTTCTTC	CASSPRLLGATSTYNEQFF
TRBV5-4	NA	NA	TRBJ1-4	TGTGCCAGCAGCTACTATAAGGAAAAACTGTTTTTT	CASSYYKEKLFF
TRBV12-5	NA	NA	TRBJ2-3	TGTGCTAGTGGTACCCGTCCCGTGGGGGGTACAGATACGCAGTATTTT	CASGTRPVGGTDTQYF
TRBV6-5	NA	NA	TRBJ2-5	TGTGCCAGCAGTTACTCGACAGGGCGACTAGGAGAGACCCAGTACTTC	CASSYSTGRLGETQYF
TRBV4-1	NA	TRBD1	TRBJ1-4	TGCGCCAGCAGCCAGGCCGGGACAGGAGGTGAAAAACTGTTTTTT	CASSQAGTGGEKLFF
TRBV28	NA	NA	TRBJ1-1	TGTGCCAGCAGTTTAGGCGGGGGGCAATGGAACACTGAAGCTTTCTTT	CASSLGGGQWNTEAFF
TRBV19	NA	TRBD1	TRBJ1-5	TGTGCCAGTAGTACATGGGGACAGGGTAATCAGCCCCAGCATTTT	CASSTWGQGNQPQHF
TRBV5-6	NA	NA	TRBJ1-2	TGTGCCAGCAGCCTCACCACGGGGATAGGCTACACCTTC	CASSLTTGIGYTF